Each of the 32 T cell receptor beta chains below was sequenced from the same sample in a study of CD8+ T cells in alopecia areata. The sequencing template was cDNA reverse transcribed from extracted RNA. Clones were read by immunoSEQ multiplex PCR, and TCRdb kept only the in-frame ones, dropping some. The sample carries more than 110,000 clones, around 50% recorded once. Sequenced material: CD4+ T cells sorted from blood, taken at week 0. Every receptor here comes from a human donor with alopecia areata.

The genes are TRBV29-1 and TRBJ2-3; 10 bases are a match to TRBD2. J lost 2 bases, V lost 6 bases, and 5 bases had no gene match. Germline CDR1 SQVTM, CDR2 ANQGSEA. CDR3 length: 14 residues. DNA for the CDR3: TGCAGCGTGAAAGCGGGGGGGCCCACAGATACGCAGTATTTT. This codes for CSVKAGGPTDTQYF.

This chain joins TRBV29-1 and TRBJ2-5; the D gene is possibly TRBD2 (6 bases). CDR3 size: 14 residues. Germline loops: CDR1 SQVTM, CDR2 ANQGSEA. Trimming took 7 bases from V and 5 from J, leaving 20 bases between them. The CDR3 spells CSAGKRLATETQYF. CDR3 DNA sequence: TGCAGCGCCGGAAAACGCCTAGCGACGGAGACCCAGTACTTC.

J is TRBJ2-3 and V is TRBV6-6; D unclear. V was clipped by 6 bases and J by 0 bases, with 10 bases between them. Germline values: CDR1 MNHNY, CDR2 SVGAGI (reference sequence). The CDR3 sequence is 14 residues long. CDR3 coding DNA: TGTGCCAGCAGAAAGGGTGGAAGCACAGATACGCAGTATTTT. Its translation is CASRKGGSTDTQYF.

The genes are TRBV30 and TRBJ2-5; D unclear. Trimming took off 0 bases at V and 5 bases at J, with 4 bases between the two ends. This CDR3 comprises 11 residues. CDR1 and CDR2 from the germline V gene are GTSNPN and SVGIG (reference sequence). CDR3 DNA: TGTGCCTGGAGTGTAGTGGAGACCCAGTACTTC. Translated, it gives CAWSVVETQYF.

V and J are TRBV30 and TRBJ2-5; TRBD1 matches at 7 bases. The CDR3 runs 13 residues. J lost 5 bases, V lost 3 bases, and 6 bases had no gene match. In germline, CDR1 is GTSNPN, CDR2 SVGIG (reference sequence). CDR3 protein: CAWRATGVETQYF. In nucleotides, the CDR3 is TGTGCCTGGAGGGCCACAGGGGTGGAGACCCAGTACTTC.

The V gene is TRBV7-2, the J gene TRBJ1-5, with a weak D call TRBD1 (5 bases). The CDR3 runs to 14 residues. V shed 5 bases and J shed 3 bases, with 11 bases lying between them. The germline gives CDR1 SGHTA, CDR2 FQGNSA. The CDR3 DNA reads TGTGCCAGCAGCCAAGGGACGTTCAATCAGCCCCAGCATTTT. Its translation: CASSQGTFNQPQHF.

The rearrangement links TRBV10-3 to TRBJ1-5, with D possibly being TRBD1 (5 bases). Germline assignment: CDR1 ENHRY and CDR2 SYGVKD. Deletions cut 6 bases from V and 1 base from J, with 10 bases between. The CDR3 runs to 14 residues. DNA of the CDR3: TGTGCCATCAGGGGGGTGCAGAGCAATCAGCCCCAGCATTTT. Translation: CAIRGVQSNQPQHF.

V is TRBV30 and J is TRBJ1-5; no clear D gene. The CDR3 runs to 13 residues. The V and J ends lost 2 bases and 6 bases respectively, with 11 bases between them. Germline CDR1 and CDR2: GTSNPN and SVGIG (reference sequence). The CDR3 spells CAWSFDPIQPQHF. The CDR3 DNA is TGTGCCTGGAGTTTCGACCCTATTCAGCCCCAGCATTTT.

The rearrangement uses TRBV29-1 and TRBJ1-2; TRBD1 is a possible D gene (5 bases). CDR3 size: 12 residues. Trimming removed 7 bases at V and 8 bases at J, with 17 bases between. CDR1 and CDR2 from the germline V gene are SQVTM and ANQGSEA. The CDR3: CSALFGALGYTF. The DNA for the CDR3 is TGCAGCGCCTTGTTCGGGGCTTTAGGCTACACCTTC.

This clone has a single count. The V call is TRBV2, the J call TRBJ1-5; a possible D gene is TRBD1 (5 bases). CDR1 is SNHLY and CDR2 is FYNNEI in the germline V gene. Deletions cut 10 bases from V and 2 bases from J, with 12 bases between. The CDR3 has 13 amino acids. The DNA of the CDR3 is TGTGCCACCGCTCTGGGGCGCAATCAGCCCCAGCATTTT. Amino acid sequence: CATALGRNQPQHF.

As concerns this clone: The same CDR3 also results from other DNA sequences found in this sample. This sequence joins TRBV18 and TRBJ2-3; the D is unclear. The CDR3 extends over 12 amino acids. V lost 0 bases and J lost 5, with 3 bases in between. The germline V gene has CDR1 KGHSH and CDR2 LQKENI. DNA of the CDR3: TGTGCCAGCTCACCACCGGGAGATACGCAGTATTTT. Residues: CASSPPGDTQYF.

The J gene is TRBJ1-2, the V gene TRBV29-1, with 7 bases lining up with TRBD1. V lost 7 bases to trimming and J lost 2 bases; unmatched junction nucleotides: 7. The CDR3 covers 13 residues. CDR1 is SQVTM and CDR2 is ANQGSEA in the germline V gene. In nucleotides, the CDR3 is TGCAGCGCCACAGAGACAGGGAACTATGGCTACACCTTC. It encodes CSATETGNYGYTF.

V gene TRBV7-3 combines with J gene TRBJ1-6; D is unresolved. Germline V gene data show CDR1 as SGHTA and CDR2 as FQGTGA. V was cut by 2 bases and J by 4 bases, with 6 bases left in between. There are 14 residues in the CDR3. CDR3 loop: CASSLEQYNSPLHF. The DNA for the CDR3 is TGTGCCAGCAGCTTAGAACAGTATAATTCACCCCTCCACTTT.

This clone was counted only a few times. The chain is built from TRBV6-4 and TRBJ2-3; D remains ambiguous. Germline V gene sequence: CDR1 MRHNA, CDR2 SNTAGT. V lost 0 bases and J 4 bases, leaving 5 bases between the germline ends. The CDR3 consists of 13 residues. CDR3 sequence (DNA): TGTGCCAGCAGTGACTCGCAGGCAGATACGCAGTATTTT. Residues: CASSDSQADTQYF.

The chain is built from TRBV5-4 and TRBJ2-3; D is undetermined. V lost 0 bases, J lost 5 bases, and 4 bases lay in between. Germline V gene sequence: CDR1 SGHNT, CDR2 YYREEE (reference sequence). The CDR3 is 12 amino acids. The CDR3 DNA reads TGTGCCAGCAGCTTGGGAGAAGATACGCAGTATTTT. The encoded protein is CASSLGEDTQYF.

J is TRBJ2-6 and V is TRBV7-2; TRBD1 agrees at 12 bases. This CDR3 has 18 residues. The trim removed 1 base at V and 0 bases at J, leaving 1 base unmatched. Germline lookup yields CDR1 SGHTA and CDR2 FQGNSA. The CDR3: CASSLGGQGASGANVLTF. The CDR3 DNA follows: TGTGCCAGCAGCTTAGGGGGACAGGGGGCCTCTGGGGCCAACGTCCTGACTTTC. The variable domain in full, with the rest retrieved from reference TRBV7-2 and TRBJ2-6, is GAGVSQSPSNKVTEKGKDVELRCDPISGHTALYWYRQSLGQGLEFLIYFQGNSAPDKSGLPSDRFSAERTGGSVSTLTIQRTQQEDSAVYLCASSLGGQGASGANVLTFGAGSRLTVL.

This clone showed up just a few times. This chain joins TRBV2 and TRBJ2-3; no clear D. This CDR3 is built from 11 residues. V was cut by 6 bases and J by 6 bases, with 7 bases left in between. Per germline, CDR1 SNHLY and CDR2 FYNNEI. CDR3 sequence: CASSPADTQYF. The CDR3 DNA reads TGTGCCAGCAGCCCCGCTGATACGCAGTATTTT.

This clone was found once. This rearrangement joins TRBV29-1 to TRBJ2-7, with TRBD1 identical over 8 bases. CDR3 length: 14 residues. Trimming cost V 6 bases and J 1 base; bases outside gene matches: 8. CDR1 and CDR2 (germline): SQVTM, ANQGSEA. CDR3 sequence reads: CSVKGQAWSYEQYF. CDR3 DNA: TGCAGCGTGAAGGGACAGGCCTGGTCCTACGAGCAGTACTTC.

The chain is built from TRBV30 and TRBJ2-3; TRBD2 might be the D (5 bases). Per the germline V gene, CDR1 is GTSNPN and CDR2 is SVGIG (reference sequence). The CDR3 is 15 residues long. Trimming cost V 0 bases and J 2 bases, with 12 bases left between them. DNA of the CDR3: TGTGCCTGGAGTGTAGCGGCTCCCTTCACAGATACGCAGTATTTT. Protein sequence: CAWSVAAPFTDTQYF.

The V and J genes are TRBV5-4 and TRBJ1-2, with TRBD1 matching 7 bases. Per germline, CDR1 SGHNT and CDR2 YYREEE (reference sequence). After removal of 4 bases from V and 3 bases from J, the junction contained 6 bases not matched to a gene. This CDR3 spans 14 amino acids. CDR3 amino acids: CASSLQGGDYGYTF. The CDR3 DNA reads TGTGCCAGCAGCCTCCAGGGGGGCGACTATGGCTACACCTTC.

This rearrangement joins TRBV2 to TRBJ1-1; D not certain. CDR1 and CDR2 from the germline V gene are SNHLY and FYNNEI. The length of the CDR3 is 13 residues. This CDR3 reads CAAGRAMNTEAFF. As DNA, the CDR3 is TGTGCGGCCGGCAGAGCCATGAACACTGAAGCTTTCTTT.

This rearrangement joins TRBV15 to TRBJ1-4; 8 bases align to TRBD1. The CDR3 sequence is 15 residues long. In germline, CDR1 is LNHNV, CDR2 YYDKDF (reference sequence). V dropped 3 bases and J dropped 7; count of bases not matched to a gene: 7. CDR3 in DNA: TGTGCCACCAGCAGTGGAGACAGGGGAGGTGAAAAACTGTTTTTT. Translated, it gives CATSSGDRGGEKLFF.

This rearrangement joins TRBV4-3 to TRBJ1-5; the D is unclear. The CDR3 has 13 residues. With 0 bases removed from V and 6 bases from J, the gap between germline ends came to 6 bases. CDR1 is LGHNA, CDR2 YSLEER, per germline. The CDR3 sequence: CASSQDSAQPQHF. The DNA for the CDR3 is TGCGCCAGCAGCCAAGACTCGGCTCAGCCCCAGCATTTT.

CDR3 sequence reads: CASSLDYVLTPQQFF. The CDR3 bases are TGTGCCAGCAGCTTAGATTATGTGTTGACCCCCCAGCAGTTCTTC. J is TRBJ2-1 and V is TRBV7-2; no reliable D call. Germline lookup yields CDR1 SGHTA and CDR2 FQGNSA. This CDR3 comprises 15 residues. Trimming removed 1 base at V and 11 bases at J, with 18 bases between.

A note on this clone: Other DNA sequences within the sample encode an identical CDR3. This chain connects TRBV5-1 to TRBJ2-5; D tentatively fits TRBD1 or TRBD2 (5 bases each). V was trimmed by 2 bases and J by 3 bases, leaving 8 bases between them. Germline V gene data show CDR1 as SGHRS and CDR2 as YFSETQ. The CDR3 loop spans 13 amino acids. In DNA form, the CDR3 reads TGCGCCAGCAGCTTACTAGGGGAAGAGACCCAGTACTTC. This encodes CASSLLGEETQYF. Using reference TRBV5-1 and TRBJ2-5 for the parts outside the CDR3, the full variable domain is KAGVTQTPRYLIKTRGQQVTLSCSPISGHRSVSWYQQTPGQGLQFLFEYFSETQRNKGNFPGRFSGRQFSNSRSEMNVSTLELGDSALYLCASSLLGEETQYFGPGTRLLVL.

Remarks on this clone: Its ends do not fully match the called genes, so a read error is possible. This rearrangement joins TRBV29-1 to TRBJ1-4; perhaps TRBD1 as D (5 bases). The V gene's germline CDR1 is SQVTM and CDR2 ANQGSEA. The CDR3 length is 14 residues. CDR3 coding DNA: TGCAGCAGTTCCAGGGATCCAACTAATGCAAAACTGTTTTTT. It translates to CSSSRDPTNAKLFF.

The chain carries TRBV19 and TRBJ2-5; 9 bases map to TRBD1. CDR3 length: 15 amino acids. Germline CDR1 and CDR2: LNHDA and SQIVND (reference sequence). V dropped 3 bases and J dropped 5; count of bases not matched to a gene: 7. CDR3 DNA sequence: TGTGCCAGTAGTATGGTACAGGGGGCGCAGGAGACCCAGTACTTC. Its translation: CASSMVQGAQETQYF. Full variable domain (missing parts from reference TRBV19 and TRBJ2-5): DGGITQSPKYLFRKEGQNVTLSCEQNLNHDAMYWYRQDPGQGLRLIYYSQIVNDFQKGDIAEGYSVSREKKESFPLTVTSAQKNPTAFYLCASSMVQGAQETQYFGPGTRLLVL.

This clone occurred many times. The rearrangement links TRBV2 to TRBJ1-3; D ambiguous. CDR3 length: 13 amino acids. Looked up from germline, CDR1 is SNHLY and CDR2 is FYNNEI. Trimming shortened V by 7 bases and J by 1 base, and 8 bases separated the two germline ends. CDR3 loop: CASMVGSGNTIYF. CDR3 bases: TGTGCCAGCATGGTGGGGTCTGGAAACACCATATATTTT.

The CDR3 loop is CAWTRGRYEQYF. In nucleotides, the CDR3 is TGTGCCTGGACCCGAGGCAGATACGAGCAGTACTTC. V gene TRBV30 combines with J gene TRBJ2-7; D is undetermined. Germline-derived CDR1 and CDR2 are GTSNPN and SVGIG (reference sequence). The CDR3 contains 12 residues. V was clipped by 4 bases and J by 4 bases, with 11 bases between them.

Only one count was recorded for this clone. CDR3 in amino acids: CASSTVRVYGYTF. The CDR3 DNA sequence: TGTGCCAGCAGTACCGTGAGGGTCTATGGCTACACCTTC. The chain links TRBV7-2 to TRBJ1-2; no firm D call. V was trimmed by 6 bases and J by 4 bases, leaving 12 bases between them. This CDR3 contains 13 residues. Per germline, CDR1 SGHTA and CDR2 FQGNSA.

This clone appeared once. The V call is TRBV30, the J call TRBJ1-2; D gene ambiguous. CDR3 length: 13 residues. Trimming cost V 2 bases and J 7 bases, with 14 bases left between them. CDR1 and CDR2 (germline): GTSNPN, SVGIG (reference sequence). The CDR3: CAWSKLGLIGYTF. CDR3 DNA: TGTGCCTGGAGTAAACTAGGACTGATTGGCTACACCTTC.

This chain links TRBV10-2 with TRBJ2-4, with 13 bases fitting TRBD2. V trimming: 7 bases; J trimming: 1 base; junction bases outside the gene matches: 7. Germline CDR1 is WSHSY and CDR2 is SAAADI. This CDR3 contains 17 residues. The CDR3 DNA reads as TGCGCCAGCACTCCGGGACTAGCGGGGTTGGCCAAAAACATTCAGTACTTC. This gives the protein CASTPGLAGLAKNIQYF.